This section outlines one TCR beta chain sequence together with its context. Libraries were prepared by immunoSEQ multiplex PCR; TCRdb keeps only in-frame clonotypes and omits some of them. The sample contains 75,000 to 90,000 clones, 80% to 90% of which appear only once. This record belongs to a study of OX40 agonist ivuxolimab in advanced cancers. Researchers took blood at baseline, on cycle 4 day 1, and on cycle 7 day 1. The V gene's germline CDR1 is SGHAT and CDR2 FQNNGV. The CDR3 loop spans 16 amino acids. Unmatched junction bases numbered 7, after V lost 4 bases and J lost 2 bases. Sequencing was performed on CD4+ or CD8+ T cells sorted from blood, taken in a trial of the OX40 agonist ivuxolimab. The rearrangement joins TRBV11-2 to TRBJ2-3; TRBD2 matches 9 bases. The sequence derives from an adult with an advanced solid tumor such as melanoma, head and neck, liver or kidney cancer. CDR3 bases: TGTGCCAGCAGCTCGCTAGCGGGAACACCCACAGATACGCAGTATTTT. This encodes CASSSLAGTPTDTQYF.